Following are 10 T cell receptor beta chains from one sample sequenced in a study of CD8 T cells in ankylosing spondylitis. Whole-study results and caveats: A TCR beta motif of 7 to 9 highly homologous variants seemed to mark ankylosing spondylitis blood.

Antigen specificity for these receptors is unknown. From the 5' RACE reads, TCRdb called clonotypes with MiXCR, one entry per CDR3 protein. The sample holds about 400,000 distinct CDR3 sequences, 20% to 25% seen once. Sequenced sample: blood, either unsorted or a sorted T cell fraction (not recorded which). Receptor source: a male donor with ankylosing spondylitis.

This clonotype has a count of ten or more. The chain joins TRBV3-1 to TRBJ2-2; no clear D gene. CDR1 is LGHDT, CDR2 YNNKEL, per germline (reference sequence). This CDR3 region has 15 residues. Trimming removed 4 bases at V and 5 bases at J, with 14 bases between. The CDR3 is CASSLHEWETGELFF. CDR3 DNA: TGTGCCAGCAGCCTCCATGAGTGGGAAACCGGGGAGCTGTTTTTT.

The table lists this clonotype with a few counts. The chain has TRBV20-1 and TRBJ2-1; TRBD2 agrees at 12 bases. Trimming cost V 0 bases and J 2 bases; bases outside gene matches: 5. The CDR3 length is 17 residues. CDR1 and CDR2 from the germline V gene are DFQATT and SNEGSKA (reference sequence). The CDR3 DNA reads TGCAGTGCTAGAGATCCTTGGACTAGCGGGACCTACAATGAGCAGTTCTTC. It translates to CSARDPWTSGTYNEQFF.

The CDR3 DNA sequence: TGCAGTGCTAGATCAGCGGGAAACACAGATACGCAGTATTTT. Residues: CSARSAGNTDTQYF. The chain recombines TRBV20-1 with TRBJ2-3; 7 bases map to TRBD2. The CDR3 runs 14 residues. The trim removed 2 bases at V and 2 bases at J, leaving 4 bases unmatched. CDR1 DFQATT and CDR2 SNEGSKA come from the germline V gene (reference sequence).

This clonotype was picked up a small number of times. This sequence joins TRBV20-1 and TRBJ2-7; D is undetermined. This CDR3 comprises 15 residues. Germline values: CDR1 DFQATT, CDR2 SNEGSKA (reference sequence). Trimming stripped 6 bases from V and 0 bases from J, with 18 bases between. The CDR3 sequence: CSAIYSGQSSYEQYF. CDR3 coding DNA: TGCAGTGCCATCTACTCCGGGCAGAGCTCCTACGAGCAGTACTTC.

The CDR3 nucleotides read TGCAGTGCTAGATCAGCGGGAGGCATCCAAGAGACCCAGTACTTC. Its translation is CSARSAGGIQETQYF. The rearrangement joins TRBV20-1 to TRBJ2-5; 9 nucleotides match TRBD2. Germline loops: CDR1 DFQATT, CDR2 SNEGSKA (reference sequence). The CDR3 consists of 15 residues. V was pared by 2 bases and J by 1 base, with 5 bases of the junction left unmatched.

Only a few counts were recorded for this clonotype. This CDR3 is CASSKDRGYYEQYF. The CDR3 DNA sequence: TGTGCCAGCAGCAAGGACAGGGGTTACTACGAGCAGTACTTC. This chain joins TRBV11-2 and TRBJ2-7, with 9 bases that match TRBD1. The CDR3 runs to 14 residues. V gave up 5 bases and J gave up 3 bases; unmatched junction bases: 5. Germline V gene data show CDR1 as SGHAT and CDR2 as FQNNGV.

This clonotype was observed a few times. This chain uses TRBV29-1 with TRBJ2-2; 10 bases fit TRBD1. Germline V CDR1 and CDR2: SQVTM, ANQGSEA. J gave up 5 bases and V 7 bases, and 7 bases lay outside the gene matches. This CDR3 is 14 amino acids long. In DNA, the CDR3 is TGCAGCGGTTCCGGGACAGGGGATACCGGGGAGCTGTTTTTT. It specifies CSGSGTGDTGELFF.

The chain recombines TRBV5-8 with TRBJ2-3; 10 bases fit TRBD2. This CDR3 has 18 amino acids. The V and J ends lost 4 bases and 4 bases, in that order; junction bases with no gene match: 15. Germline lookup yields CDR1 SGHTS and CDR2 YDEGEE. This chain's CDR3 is CASSPGLAGARRPDTQYF. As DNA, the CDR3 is TGTGCCAGCAGCCCGGGGCTAGCGGGGGCGAGGCGACCAGATACGCAGTATTTT.

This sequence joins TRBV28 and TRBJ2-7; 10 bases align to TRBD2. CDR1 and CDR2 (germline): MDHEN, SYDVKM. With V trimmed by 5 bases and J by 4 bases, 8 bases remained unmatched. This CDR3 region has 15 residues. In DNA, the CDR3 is TGTGCCAGCAGTGCCCAAGCGGGAGGGTTTTACGAGCAGTACTTC. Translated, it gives CASSAQAGGFYEQYF.

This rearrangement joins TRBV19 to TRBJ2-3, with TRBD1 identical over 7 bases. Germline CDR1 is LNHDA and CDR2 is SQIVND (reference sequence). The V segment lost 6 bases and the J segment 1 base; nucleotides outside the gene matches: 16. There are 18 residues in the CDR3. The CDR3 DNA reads TGTGCCAGTAGGGATCGCGCTGGGCAGGGGGATGGCACAGATACGCAGTATTTT. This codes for CASRDRAGQGDGTDTQYF.